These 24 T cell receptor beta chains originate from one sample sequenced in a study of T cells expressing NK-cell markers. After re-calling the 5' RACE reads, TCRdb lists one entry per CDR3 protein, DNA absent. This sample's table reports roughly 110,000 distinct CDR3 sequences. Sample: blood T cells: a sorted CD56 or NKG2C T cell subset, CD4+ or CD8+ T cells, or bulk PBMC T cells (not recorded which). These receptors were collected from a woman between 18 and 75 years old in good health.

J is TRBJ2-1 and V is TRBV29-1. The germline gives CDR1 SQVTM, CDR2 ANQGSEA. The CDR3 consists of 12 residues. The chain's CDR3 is CSVVRRSNEQFF.

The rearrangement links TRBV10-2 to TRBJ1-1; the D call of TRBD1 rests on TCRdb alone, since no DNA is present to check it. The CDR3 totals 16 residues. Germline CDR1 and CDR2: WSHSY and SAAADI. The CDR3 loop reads CASRLPRRGNPDEAFF.

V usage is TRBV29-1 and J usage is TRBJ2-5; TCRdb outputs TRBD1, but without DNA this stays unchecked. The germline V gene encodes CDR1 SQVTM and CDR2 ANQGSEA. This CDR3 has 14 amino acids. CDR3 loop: CSAPRGTLTETQYF. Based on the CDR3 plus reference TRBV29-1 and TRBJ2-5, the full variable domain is SAVISQKPSRDICQRGTSLTIQCQVDSQVTMMFWYRQQPGQSLTLIATANQGSEATYESGFVIDKFPISRPNLTFSTLTVSNMSPEDSSIYLCSAPRGTLTETQYFGPGTRLLVL.

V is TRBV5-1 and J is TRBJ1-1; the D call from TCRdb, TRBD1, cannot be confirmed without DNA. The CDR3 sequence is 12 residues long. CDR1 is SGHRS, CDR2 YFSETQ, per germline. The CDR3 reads CASRTTGTEAFF.

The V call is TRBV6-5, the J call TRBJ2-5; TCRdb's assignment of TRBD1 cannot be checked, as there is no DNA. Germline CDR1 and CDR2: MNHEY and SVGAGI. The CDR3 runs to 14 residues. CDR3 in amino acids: CASSYSQGGETQYF.

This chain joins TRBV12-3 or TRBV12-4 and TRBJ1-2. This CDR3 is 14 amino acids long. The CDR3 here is CASSTTSSVGGYTF.

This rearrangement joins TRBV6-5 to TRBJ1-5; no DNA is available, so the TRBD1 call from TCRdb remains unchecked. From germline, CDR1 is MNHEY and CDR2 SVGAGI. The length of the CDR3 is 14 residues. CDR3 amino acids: CASSYGQDNQPQHF.

This chain's CDR3 is CAIRGENTGELFF. The V gene is TRBV10-3, the J gene TRBJ2-2; TCRdb proposes TRBD1, but this gene call is untestable without DNA. The CDR3 length is 13 residues. CDR1 is ENHRY, CDR2 SYGVKD, per germline.

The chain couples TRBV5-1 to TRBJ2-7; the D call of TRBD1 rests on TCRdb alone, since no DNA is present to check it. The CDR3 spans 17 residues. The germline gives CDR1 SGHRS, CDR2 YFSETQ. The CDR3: CASSSKSRTGIYDEQYF.

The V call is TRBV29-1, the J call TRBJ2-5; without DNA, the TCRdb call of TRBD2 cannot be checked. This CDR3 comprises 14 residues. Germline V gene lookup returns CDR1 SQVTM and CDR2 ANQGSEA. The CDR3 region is CSVVGAEESETQYF.

CDR3 protein: CSAPSGTSESSYEQYF. The V and J genes are TRBV20-1 and TRBJ2-7; lacking DNA, the TRBD2 call made by TCRdb goes unchecked. The CDR3 sequence is 16 residues long. CDR1 DFQATT and CDR2 SNEGSKA come from the germline V gene (reference sequence).

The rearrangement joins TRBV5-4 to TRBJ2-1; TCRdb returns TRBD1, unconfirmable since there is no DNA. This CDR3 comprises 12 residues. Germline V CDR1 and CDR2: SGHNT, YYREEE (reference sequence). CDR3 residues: CAPGRDYNEQFF.

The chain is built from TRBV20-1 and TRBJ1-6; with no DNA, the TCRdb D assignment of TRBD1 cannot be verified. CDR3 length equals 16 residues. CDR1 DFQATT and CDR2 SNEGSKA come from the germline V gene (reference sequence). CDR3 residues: CSARVPPGFYNSPLHF.

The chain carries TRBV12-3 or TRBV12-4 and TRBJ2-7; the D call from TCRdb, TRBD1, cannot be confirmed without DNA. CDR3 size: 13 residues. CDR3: CASSDQGWYEQYF.

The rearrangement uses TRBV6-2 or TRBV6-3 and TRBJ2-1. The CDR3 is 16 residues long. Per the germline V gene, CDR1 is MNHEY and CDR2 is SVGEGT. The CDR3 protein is CASSYSSVRSYNEQFF.

The CDR3 reads CSVEFGTGNGELFF. The V call is TRBV29-1, the J call TRBJ2-2; TCRdb selects TRBD1, and the lack of DNA leaves this call unchecked. There are 14 residues in the CDR3. CDR1 and CDR2 from the germline V gene are SQVTM and ANQGSEA.

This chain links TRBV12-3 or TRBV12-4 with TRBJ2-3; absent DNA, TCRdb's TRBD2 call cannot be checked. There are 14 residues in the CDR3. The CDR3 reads CATSPWGNTDTQYF.

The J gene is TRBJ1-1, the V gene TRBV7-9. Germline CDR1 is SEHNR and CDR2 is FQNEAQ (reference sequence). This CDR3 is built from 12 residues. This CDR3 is CASSFIATEAFF.

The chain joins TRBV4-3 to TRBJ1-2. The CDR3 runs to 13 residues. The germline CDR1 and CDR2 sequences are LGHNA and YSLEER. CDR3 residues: CASSQDWDYGYTF.

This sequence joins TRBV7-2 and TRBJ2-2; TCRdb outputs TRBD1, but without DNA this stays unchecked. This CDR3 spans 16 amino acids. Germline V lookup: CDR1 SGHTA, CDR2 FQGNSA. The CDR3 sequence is CASSPPGGGNTGELFF.

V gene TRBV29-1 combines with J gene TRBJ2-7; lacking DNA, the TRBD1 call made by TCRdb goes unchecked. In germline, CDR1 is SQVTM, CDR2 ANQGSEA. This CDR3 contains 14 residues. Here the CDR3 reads CSVVVGTFGYEQYF.

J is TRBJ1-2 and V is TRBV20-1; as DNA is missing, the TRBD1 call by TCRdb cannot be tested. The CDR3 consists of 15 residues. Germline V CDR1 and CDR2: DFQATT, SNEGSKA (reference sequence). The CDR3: CSARDIDRVTIGYTF.

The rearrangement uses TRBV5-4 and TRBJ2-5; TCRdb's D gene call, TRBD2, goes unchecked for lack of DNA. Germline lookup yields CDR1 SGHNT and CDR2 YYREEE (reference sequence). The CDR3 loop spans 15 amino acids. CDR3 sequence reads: CASKPSGGPQETQYF.

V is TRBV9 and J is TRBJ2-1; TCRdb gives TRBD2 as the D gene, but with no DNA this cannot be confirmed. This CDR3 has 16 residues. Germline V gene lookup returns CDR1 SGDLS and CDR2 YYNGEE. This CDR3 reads CASSVDGGLAGGEQFF.